Listed below are T cell receptor beta chains from one sample, sequenced in a study of T cell changes during pregnancy in multiple sclerosis. Profiling relied on immunoSEQ multiplex PCR, and the TCRdb table lists in-frame clones only, not all of them. This table has 55,000 to 80,000 clones, 75% to 90% appearing once. The sequenced sample was peripheral blood, obtained after pregnancy. The receptors originated from a female donor in good health, enrolled as a control in a pregnancy study. Each CDR3 is given with its conserved first and last residue. D genes are given only for firm matches. Only part of the rows carry a size: once, few, many, or a class if the clone is expanded.

>TRBV6-5|TRBJ1-1|.|.
CASSFGGSSNTEAFF
TGTGCCAGCAGTTTTGGGGGGTCATCGAACACTGAAGCTTTCTTT
>TRBV30|TRBJ1-1|.|.
CAWSWGGTDTEAFF
TGTGCCTGGAGTTGGGGGGGTACGGACACTGAAGCTTTCTTT
>TRBV5-1|TRBJ2-5|TRBD2|.
CASSLAGGRAVGETQYF
TGCGCCAGCAGCTTAGCTGGCGGGAGGGCCGTAGGTGAGACCCAGTACTTC
>TRBV6-5|TRBJ1-1|.|.
CASSSPSRNTEAFF
TGTGCCAGCAGTTCCCCCTCCCGGAACACTGAAGCTTTCTTT
>TRBV18|TRBJ1-3|.|.
CASSPQGAAGNTIYF
TGTGCCAGCTCACCACAAGGGGCCGCCGGAAACACCATATATTTT
>TRBV5-8|TRBJ2-7|TRBD2|.
CASSHASGGPYEQYF
TGTGCCAGCAGCCACGCTAGCGGGGGCCCCTACGAGCAGTACTTC
>TRBV12-2|TRBJ1-2|.|.
CASRLTQIPGTAEDYTF
TGTGCAAGTCGCCTCACCCAGATACCCGGGACAGCCGAAGACTACACCTTC
>TRBV7-9|TRBJ1-1|.|few
CASSPQGRTEAFF
TGTGCCAGCAGCCCGCAGGGGCGGACTGAAGCTTTCTTT
>TRBV5-4|TRBJ2-3|TRBD2|.
CASSHLAGALTDTQYF
TGTGCCAGCAGCCATCTAGCGGGGGCCCTCACAGATACGCAGTATTTT
>TRBV2|TRBJ1-2|TRBD1|.
CASGQGARYGYTF
TGTGCCAGCGGACAGGGGGCCAGATATGGCTACACCTTC
>TRBV21-1|TRBJ2-7|.|.
CASSFRFRTSPKGYEQYF
TGTGCCAGCAGCTTCCGATTTAGGACTAGCCCGAAAGGATACGAGCAGTACTTC
>TRBV7-2|TRBJ1-4|.|.
CASTLPNEKLFF
TGTGCCAGCACCCTCCCCAATGAAAAACTGTTTTTT
>TRBV30|TRBJ1-3|.|few
CAQASGNTIYF
TGTGCCCAGGCCTCTGGAAACACCATATATTTT